Below are 10 T cell receptor beta chains sequenced from a single sample in a study of blood T cell repertoires in COVID-19. This table comes from immunoSEQ multiplex PCR, and its TCRdb copy is limited to in-frame clones, with some not included. The sample holds 450,000 to 500,000 clones; over 75% are singletons and the top ten take roughly 3.2%. Sequencing input: peripheral blood. These receptors all come from a human donor in a cohort sampled during active COVID-19.

J is TRBJ2-3 and V is TRBV14; TRBD2 is a possible D gene (6 bases). The germline V and J ends were trimmed by 4 bases and 0 bases, with 8 bases remaining between them. This CDR3 spans 14 amino acids. CDR1 and CDR2 from the germline V gene are SGHDN and FVKESK. The CDR3 here is CASSRGRSTDTQYF. CDR3 coding DNA: TGTGCCAGCAGCCGGGGGAGGAGCACAGATACGCAGTATTTT.

The chain joins TRBV15 to TRBJ1-2; D uncertain. CDR1 is LNHNV and CDR2 is YYDKDF in the germline V gene (reference sequence). The CDR3 spans 16 residues. V was shortened by 1 base and J by 0 bases, with 12 bases between the two germline ends. The chain's CDR3 is CATSRGYSESNYGYTF. CDR3 coding DNA: TGTGCCACCAGCAGAGGGTATTCAGAATCTAACTATGGCTACACCTTC.

The chain employs TRBV28 and TRBJ1-2; D is undetermined. Trimming shortened V by 6 bases and J by 14 bases, and 19 bases separated the two germline ends. This CDR3 contains 12 residues. CDR1 is MDHEN and CDR2 is SYDVKM in the germline V gene. The CDR3 DNA follows: TGTGCCAGCAGCCCTAGTATTGTTCCCCCGACCTTC. Amino acids: CASSPSIVPPTF.

The J gene is TRBJ2-7, the V gene TRBV11-3, with 9 bases that match TRBD1. The germline V gene encodes CDR1 SGHNT and CDR2 YENEEA. V lost 1 base to trimming and J lost 3 bases; unmatched junction nucleotides: 4. This CDR3 spans 15 amino acids. CDR3 residues: CASSLGTGEGYEQYF. The CDR3 DNA sequence: TGTGCCAGCAGCTTAGGGACAGGGGAGGGCTACGAGCAGTACTTC.

This clone was counted a single time. The V and J genes are TRBV5-8 and TRBJ1-4; the D is unclear. The CDR3 length is 15 residues. V was pared by 4 bases and J by 0 bases, with 10 bases between. Germline V lookup: CDR1 SGHTS, CDR2 YDEGEE. The CDR3 is CASSVYQATNEKLFF. In DNA, the CDR3 is TGTGCCAGCAGCGTCTATCAGGCAACTAATGAAAAACTGTTTTTT.

The count of this clone is one. The chain recombines TRBV28 with TRBJ1-2, with D perhaps TRBD1 (5 bases). V was shortened by 8 bases and J by 4 bases, with 17 bases between the two germline ends. The CDR3 loop spans 14 amino acids. CDR1 is MDHEN, CDR2 SYDVKM, per germline. The CDR3 loop is CASPADRGGYGYTF. The DNA of the CDR3 is TGTGCCAGCCCCGCAGACCGGGGGGGCTATGGCTACACCTTC.

Details on this clone: Other DNA sequences in the sample encode the same CDR3. The chain employs TRBV9 and TRBJ1-1, with D possibly being TRBD1 (5 bases). The CDR3 is made up of 14 amino acids. V gave up 2 bases and J gave up 1 base, with 9 bases separating them. Germline V gene data show CDR1 as SGDLS and CDR2 as YYNGEE. The CDR3 spells CASSVGHTNTEAFF. The CDR3 bases are TGTGCCAGCAGCGTCGGACATACGAACACTGAAGCTTTCTTT.

The rearrangement joins TRBV28 to TRBJ1-6; D may be TRBD1 (6 bases). Germline V gene lookup returns CDR1 MDHEN and CDR2 SYDVKM. CDR3 length: 16 amino acids. V dropped 6 bases and J dropped 0 bases, with 12 bases sitting between them. CDR3 sequence reads: CASRQTGSSYNSPLHF. CDR3 coding DNA: TGTGCCAGCAGGCAAACAGGGAGCTCCTATAATTCACCCCTCCACTTT.

The V and J genes are TRBV9 and TRBJ1-1; D gene unclear. CDR1 is SGDLS and CDR2 is YYNGEE in the germline V gene. Trimming took 1 base from V and 3 from J, leaving 7 bases between them. The CDR3 covers 13 residues. In DNA, the CDR3 is TGTGCCAGCAGCGTACAGGCTGACACTGAAGCTTTCTTT. It translates to CASSVQADTEAFF.

The chain employs TRBV12-3 or TRBV12-4 and TRBJ2-1, with 7 positions matching TRBD1. The CDR3 extends over 11 amino acids. V dropped 3 bases and J dropped 12; count of bases not matched to a gene: 2. The DNA of the CDR3 is TGTGCCAGCAGTTTCGGGACAGTGCAGTTCTTC. Translating it yields CASSFGTVQFF.